This T cell receptor beta chain was captured by sequencing in a study of blood T cell repertoires in COVID-19. Turning to the study itself: Samples representing acute and convalescent COVID-19 were sourced from the United States, Italy and Spain. Nucleic acid was either cDNA or gDNA, and it came from T cells, B-cell-depleted T cells, or PBMCs.

Per the original methods: Amplification of reference gene primers provided the estimated nucleated cell counts. Libraries were prepared by immunoSEQ multiplex PCR; TCRdb keeps only in-frame clonotypes and omits some of them. V, J and clone size derive from that table, while D and trimming were established from the DNA sequence. The sample yields approximately 210,000 clones, around four fifths seen once. V was shortened by 0 bases and J by 7 bases, with 10 bases between the two germline ends. The CDR3 contains 14 residues. Looked up from germline, CDR1 is LGHDT and CDR2 is YNNKEL (reference sequence). Only one count was recorded for this clone. In Seattle, patients joined the study during active infection and were tracked longitudinally.

The sample consisted of peripheral blood. The receptor was isolated from a man between 60 and 75 years old with COVID-19, enrolled during active disease. The V gene is TRBV3-1 (or the pseudogene TRBV3-2), the J gene TRBJ1-5; D remains unclear. The CDR3 loop reads CASSQEVGRQPQHF. The DNA for the CDR3 is TGTGCCAGCAGCCAAGAAGTTGGTCGGCAGCCCCAGCATTTT.